The 9 T cell receptor beta chains below all came from one sample that was sequenced in a study of T cell responses to AZD1222 COVID-19 vaccine. Method: immunoSEQ multiplex PCR; TCRdb's copy keeps in-frame clones and lacks some. In the table there are some 130,000 clones, 85% to 95% of which are singletons. The sample consisted of peripheral blood, taken on day 0 of AZD1222 vaccination. Every receptor here comes from an adult in good health.

The V gene is TRBV3-1 (or the pseudogene TRBV3-2), the J gene TRBJ1-2; D gene ambiguous. Germline-derived CDR1 and CDR2 are LGHDT and YNNKEL (reference sequence). With 1 base removed from V and 4 bases from J, the gap between germline ends came to 7 bases. The CDR3 extends over 13 amino acids. The CDR3 here is CASSQGWFYGYTF. The CDR3 DNA follows: TGTGCCAGCAGCCAAGGGTGGTTCTATGGCTACACCTTC.

This sequence joins TRBV5-6 and TRBJ1-1; D call uncertain. CDR3 length: 13 amino acids. V lost 1 base, J lost 0 bases, and 4 bases lay in between. The germline gives CDR1 SGHDT, CDR2 YYEEEE. CDR3 sequence reads: CASSLMMNTEAFF. CDR3 DNA sequence: TGTGCCAGCAGCTTGATGATGAACACTGAAGCTTTCTTT.

Only a few counts were recorded for this clone. The chain recombines TRBV18 with TRBJ1-3; D not resolved. Germline-derived CDR1 and CDR2 are KGHSH and LQKENI. V shed 4 bases and J shed 8 bases, with 9 bases lying between them. The CDR3 is made up of 12 amino acids. CDR3 nucleotide sequence: TGTGCCAGCTCACGGACGTGGGACACCATATATTTT. It translates to CASSRTWDTIYF.

In this sample, this clone turned up a few times. The chain carries TRBV11-1 and TRBJ1-6, with D possibly matching TRBD1 (5 bases). CDR1 SGHAT and CDR2 FQDESV come from the germline V gene (reference sequence). CDR3 length: 13 amino acids. Trimming took off 5 bases at V and 9 bases at J, with 11 bases between the two ends. The CDR3 nucleotides read TGTGCCAGCAGCGGGACGGCAGGTTCACCCCTCCACTTT. Its translation: CASSGTAGSPLHF.

This clone was observed a few times. This chain joins TRBV10-3 and TRBJ2-1, with TRBD1 identical over 9 bases. Trimming took 8 bases from V and 4 from J; bases not matched to a gene: 0. The CDR3 extends over 12 amino acids. Germline V gene sequence: CDR1 ENHRY, CDR2 SYGVKD. CDR3 region: CAIGTGYNEQFF. The CDR3 DNA follows: TGTGCCATCGGGACAGGGTACAATGAGCAGTTCTTC.

The chain links TRBV4-3 to TRBJ2-3, with TRBD1 as a possible D gene (5 bases). The CDR3 runs to 15 residues. V lost 1 base and J lost 2, with 10 bases in between. Germline V gives CDR1 LGHNA, CDR2 YSLEER. The CDR3 loop reads CASSQATGYTDTQYF. CDR3 bases: TGCGCCAGCAGCCAAGCAACAGGCTACACAGATACGCAGTATTTT.

V and J are TRBV2 and TRBJ2-7; unclear D gene. The germline V gene encodes CDR1 SNHLY and CDR2 FYNNEI. V was pared by 6 bases and J by 2 bases, with 5 bases between. The CDR3 extends over 11 amino acids. CDR3 sequence: CASSFTYEQYF. The CDR3 nucleotides are TGTGCCAGCAGCTTCACCTACGAGCAGTACTTC.

This sequence joins TRBV4-1 and TRBJ2-7; no clear D. CDR3 length: 12 residues. Trimming removed 1 base at V and 5 bases at J, with 6 bases between. CDR1 is MGHRA, CDR2 YSYEKL, per germline. In DNA, the CDR3 is TGCGCCAGCAGCCAAGGTGCCGACGAGCAGTACTTC. As protein: CASSQGADEQYF.

V is TRBV7-3 and J is TRBJ1-3; perhaps TRBD1 as D (5 bases). Trimming pared 2 bases from V and 0 bases from J, leaving 11 bases between. CDR3 size: 16 residues. Germline V gene lookup returns CDR1 SGHTA and CDR2 FQGTGA. The CDR3 loop reads CASSLLGPFSGNTIYF. The CDR3 DNA reads TGTGCCAGCAGCTTACTGGGGCCCTTCTCTGGAAACACCATATATTTT.